The entry that follows covers one T cell receptor beta chain sequence. The V gene's germline CDR1 is SNHLY and CDR2 FYNNEI. This CDR3 region has 15 residues. V lost 4 bases and J lost 7, with 14 bases in between. Under the authors' procedure: Reference gene primer amplification yielded estimated nucleated cell counts. Method: immunoSEQ multiplex PCR; TCRdb's copy keeps in-frame clones and lacks some. V and J calls and clone size are those listed in that table; D and trimming were worked out from the DNA. The profile shows 90,000 to 130,000 clones, approximately 82% of them singletons. The sample originates from a study of blood T cell repertoires in COVID-19. Study as a whole: The origin of the acute and convalescent COVID-19 samples was the United States, Italy and Spain. PBMCs, B-cell-depleted T cells, or T cells provided the cDNA or gDNA that made up the material.

The rearrangement joins TRBV2 to TRBJ1-6; possible D gene TRBD1, 5 bases. Input material: peripheral blood. The source of this sequence is a woman aged 80 or older with acute or convalescent COVID-19. The CDR3 reads CASSAEAGRNSPLHF. CDR3 nucleotides: TGTGCCAGCAGTGCCGAGGCAGGGAGGAATTCACCCCTCCACTTT.